Below, 4 T cell receptor beta chains from the same sample are listed, as sequenced in a study of cytotoxic CD8 clonotypes in ibrutinib-treated CLL. This table comes from immunoSEQ multiplex PCR, and its TCRdb copy is limited to in-frame clones, with some not included. Of 110,000 to 150,000 clones listed, roughly 76% were seen once; the top ten hold 5.1%. The sequences come from PBMCs, collected after 24 months of ibrutinib treatment. These receptors were obtained from a human donor with chronic lymphocytic leukemia.

This clone was counted between two and nine times. V gene TRBV2 combines with J gene TRBJ2-7, with 9 bases matching TRBD2. This CDR3 region has 12 residues. Trimming took 8 bases from V and 3 from J; bases not matched to a gene: 2. Germline assignment: CDR1 SNHLY and CDR2 FYNNEI. CDR3 nucleotides: TGTGCCAGCTTGACTAGCGGCTACGAGCAGTACTTC. Residues: CASLTSGYEQYF. Using reference TRBV2 and TRBJ2-7 for the parts outside the CDR3, the full variable domain is EPEVTQTPSHQVTQMGQEVILRCVPISNHLYFYWYRQILGQKVEFLVSFYNNEISEKSEIFDDQFSVERPDGSNFTLKIRSTKLEDSAMYFCASLTSGYEQYFGPGTRLTVT.

The CDR3, as DNA: TGTGCCAGTACCCCGAGACGGAACCCGGGGGACACTGAAGCTTTCTTT. Translation: CASTPRRNPGDTEAFF. The V gene is TRBV19, the J gene TRBJ1-1, with D tentatively TRBD1 (5 bases). The V gene's germline CDR1 is LNHDA and CDR2 SQIVND (reference sequence). V was clipped by 7 bases and J by 3 bases, with 21 bases between them. This CDR3 contains 16 residues.

This chain connects TRBV19 to TRBJ2-7; TRBD2 is a possible D gene (5 bases). The CDR3 totals 11 residues. Trimming removed 6 bases from V and 12 bases from J, with 15 bases in between. CDR1 and CDR2 (germline): LNHDA, SQIVND (reference sequence). The CDR3: CASRELGVWYF. The CDR3 bases are TGTGCCAGTAGGGAACTAGGAGTTTGGTACTTC. The full variable domain, its missing parts supplied by reference TRBV19 and TRBJ2-7, is DGGITQSPKYLFRKEGQNVTLSCEQNLNHDAMYWYRQDPGQGLRLIYYSQIVNDFQKGDIAEGYSVSREKKESFPLTVTSAQKNPTAFYLCASRELGVWYFGPGTRLTVT.

The V gene is TRBV12-2, the J gene TRBJ2-7. TRBV12-2 is tagged as a pseudogene. This CDR3 comprises 16 residues. CDR3 DNA: TGTGCAAGTCGCTTAACCCCGGGCCAAAGGTCCTACGAGCAGTACTTC. Its translation is CASRLTPGQRSYEQYF.